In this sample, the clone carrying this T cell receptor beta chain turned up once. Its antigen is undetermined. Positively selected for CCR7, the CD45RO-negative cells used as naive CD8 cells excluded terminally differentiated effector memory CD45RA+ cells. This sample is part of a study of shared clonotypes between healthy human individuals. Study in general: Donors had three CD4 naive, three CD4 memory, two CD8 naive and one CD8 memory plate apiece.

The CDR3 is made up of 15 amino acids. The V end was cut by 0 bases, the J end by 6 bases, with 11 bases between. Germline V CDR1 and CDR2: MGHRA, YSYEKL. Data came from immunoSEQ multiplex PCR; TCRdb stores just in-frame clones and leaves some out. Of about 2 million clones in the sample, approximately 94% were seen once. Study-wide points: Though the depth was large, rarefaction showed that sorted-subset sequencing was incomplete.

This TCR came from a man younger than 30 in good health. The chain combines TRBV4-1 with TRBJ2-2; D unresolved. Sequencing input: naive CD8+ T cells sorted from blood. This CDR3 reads CASSQDARPSGELFF. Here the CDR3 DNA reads TGCGCCAGCAGCCAAGATGCCAGGCCATCCGGGGAGCTGTTTTTT.